This note documents a single T cell receptor (beta chain) sequence. The sample originates from a study of cytomegalovirus exposure and HLA in healthy donors. PCR amplification relied on 60 Vbeta primers (plus 13 Jbeta primers). The data were produced by immunoSEQ multiplex PCR, yet TCRdb's version contains in-frame clones alone and is incomplete. The sample has about 190,000 clones; about 84% are singletons. Germline V gene data show CDR1 as SGDLS and CDR2 as YYNGEE. The CDR3 length is 13 residues. V trimming: 1 base; J trimming: 8 bases; junction bases outside the gene matches: 2. The chain carries TRBV9 and TRBJ2-2; 7 bases agree with TRBD2. Input material: PBMCs. This clonotype was obtained from a woman aged 25 to 39 in good health and CMV-seropositive. DNA of the CDR3: TGTGCCAGCAGCGTAAAGCGGGAAGGGGAGCTGTTTTTT. Its translation is CASSVKREGELFF. The full variable domain, rest sourced from reference TRBV9 and TRBJ2-2, is DSGVTQTPKHLITATGQRVTLRCSPRSGDLSVYWYQQSLDQGLQFLIQYYNGEERAKGNILERFSAQQFPDLHSELNLSSLELGDSALYFCASSVKREGELFFGEGSRLTVL.